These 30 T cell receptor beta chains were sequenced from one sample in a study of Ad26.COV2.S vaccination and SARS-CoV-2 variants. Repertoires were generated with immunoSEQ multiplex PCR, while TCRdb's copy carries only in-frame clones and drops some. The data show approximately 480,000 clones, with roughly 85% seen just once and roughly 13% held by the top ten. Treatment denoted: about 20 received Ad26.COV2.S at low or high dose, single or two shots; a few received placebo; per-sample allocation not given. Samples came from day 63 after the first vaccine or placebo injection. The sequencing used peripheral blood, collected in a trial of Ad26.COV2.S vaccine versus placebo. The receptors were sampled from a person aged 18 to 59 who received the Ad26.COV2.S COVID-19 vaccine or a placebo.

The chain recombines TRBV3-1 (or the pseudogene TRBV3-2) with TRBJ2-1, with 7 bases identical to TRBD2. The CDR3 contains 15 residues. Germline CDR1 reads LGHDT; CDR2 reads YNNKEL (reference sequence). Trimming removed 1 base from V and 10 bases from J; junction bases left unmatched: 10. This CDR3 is CASSQAMGGRREQFF. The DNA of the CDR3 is TGTGCCAGCAGCCAAGCTATGGGCGGGAGACGGGAGCAGTTCTTC.

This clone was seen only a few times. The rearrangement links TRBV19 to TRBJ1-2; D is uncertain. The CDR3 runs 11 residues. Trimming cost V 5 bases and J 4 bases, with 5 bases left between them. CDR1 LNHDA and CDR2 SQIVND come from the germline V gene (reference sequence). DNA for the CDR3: TGTGCCAGTAGTGTCGCCTATGGCTACACCTTC. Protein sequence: CASSVAYGYTF.

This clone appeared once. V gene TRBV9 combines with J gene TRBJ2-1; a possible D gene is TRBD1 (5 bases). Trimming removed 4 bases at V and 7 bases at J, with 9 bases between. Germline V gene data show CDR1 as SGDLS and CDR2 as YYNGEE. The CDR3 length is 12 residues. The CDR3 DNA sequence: TGTGCCAGCAGCACGACAGAGAATGAGCAGTTCTTC. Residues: CASSTTENEQFF.

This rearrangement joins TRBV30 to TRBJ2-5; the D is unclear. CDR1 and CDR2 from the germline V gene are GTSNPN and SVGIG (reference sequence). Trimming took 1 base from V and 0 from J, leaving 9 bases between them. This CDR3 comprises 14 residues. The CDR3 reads CAWSDTAYQETQYF. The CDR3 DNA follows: TGTGCCTGGAGTGACACAGCGTACCAAGAGACCCAGTACTTC.

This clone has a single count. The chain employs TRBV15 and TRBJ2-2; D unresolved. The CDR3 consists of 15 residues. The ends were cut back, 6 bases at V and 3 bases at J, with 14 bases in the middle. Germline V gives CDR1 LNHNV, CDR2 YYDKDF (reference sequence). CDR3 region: CATRRVRIHTGELFF. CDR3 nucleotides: TGTGCCACCAGGCGTGTACGGATACACACCGGGGAGCTGTTTTTT.

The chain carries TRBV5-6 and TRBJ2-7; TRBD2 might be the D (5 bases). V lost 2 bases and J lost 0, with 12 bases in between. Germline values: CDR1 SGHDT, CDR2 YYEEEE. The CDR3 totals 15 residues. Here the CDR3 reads CASSLRRPSSYEQYF. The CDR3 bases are TGTGCCAGCAGCTTAAGGAGGCCGAGCTCCTACGAGCAGTACTTC.

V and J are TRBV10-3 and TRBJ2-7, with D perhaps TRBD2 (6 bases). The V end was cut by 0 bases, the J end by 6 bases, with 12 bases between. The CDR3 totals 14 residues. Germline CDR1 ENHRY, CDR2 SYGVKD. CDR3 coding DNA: TGTGCCATCAGTGAGTCAGTCAGGGAGGCCGAGCAGTACTTC. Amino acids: CAISESVREAEQYF.

The CDR3 DNA reads TGTGCCAGCAGCTTAGTAGGCAGGCGGGACACTGAAGCTTTCTTT. Translated, it gives CASSLVGRRDTEAFF. The V and J genes are TRBV11-2 and TRBJ1-1; no firm D call. The germline CDR1 and CDR2 sequences are SGHAT and FQNNGV. Trimming shortened V by 1 base and J by 3 bases, and 12 bases separated the two germline ends. This CDR3 region has 15 residues.

CDR3 protein: CASSPNRGIGPGELFF. The CDR3 coding sequence is TGTGCCAGCTCACCAAACAGGGGTATCGGCCCCGGGGAGCTGTTTTTT. The chain uses TRBV18 and TRBJ2-2, with 7 bases identical to TRBD1. The CDR3 is 16 amino acids. Germline CDR1 and CDR2: KGHSH and LQKENI. Losses at the gene ends were 2 bases for V and 6 bases for J; bases not matched to a gene: 9. The entire variable domain, with the rest obtained from reference TRBV18 and TRBJ2-2, is as follows: NAGVMQNPRHLVRRRGQEARLRCSPMKGHSHVYWYRQLPEEGLKFMVYLQKENIIDESGMPKERFSAEFPKEGPSILRIQQVVRGDSAAYFCASSPNRGIGPGELFFGEGSRLTVL.

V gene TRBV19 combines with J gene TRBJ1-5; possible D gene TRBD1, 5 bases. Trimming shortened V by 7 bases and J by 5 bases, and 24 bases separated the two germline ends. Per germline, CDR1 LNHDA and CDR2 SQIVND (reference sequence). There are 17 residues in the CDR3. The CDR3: CASTRPGEVRGDQPQHF. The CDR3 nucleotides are TGTGCCAGTACTCGCCCCGGGGAGGTTAGGGGAGATCAGCCCCAGCATTTT.

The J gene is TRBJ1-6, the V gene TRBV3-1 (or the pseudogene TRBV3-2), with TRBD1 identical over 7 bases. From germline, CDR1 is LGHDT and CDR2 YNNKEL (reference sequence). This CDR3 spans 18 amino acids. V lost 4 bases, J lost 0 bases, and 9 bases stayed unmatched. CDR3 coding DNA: TGTGCCAGCAGCCGAAAAGGGGGACAGAGCTCCTATAATTCACCCCTCCACTTT. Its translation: CASSRKGGQSSYNSPLHF.

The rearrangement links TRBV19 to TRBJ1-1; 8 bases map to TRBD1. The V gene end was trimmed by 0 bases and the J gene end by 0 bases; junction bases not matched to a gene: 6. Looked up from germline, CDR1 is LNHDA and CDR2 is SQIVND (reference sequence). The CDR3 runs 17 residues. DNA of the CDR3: TGTGCCAGTAGTATAGAGGGGACAGGAAGAATGAACACTGAAGCTTTCTTT. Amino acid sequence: CASSIEGTGRMNTEAFF.

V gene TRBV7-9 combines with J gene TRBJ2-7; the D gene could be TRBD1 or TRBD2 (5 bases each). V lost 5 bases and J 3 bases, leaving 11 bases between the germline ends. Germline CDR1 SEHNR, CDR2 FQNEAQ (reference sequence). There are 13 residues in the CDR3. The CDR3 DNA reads TGTGCCAGCAGCCCACGTGGGGGCTACGAGCAGTACTTC. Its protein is CASSPRGGYEQYF.

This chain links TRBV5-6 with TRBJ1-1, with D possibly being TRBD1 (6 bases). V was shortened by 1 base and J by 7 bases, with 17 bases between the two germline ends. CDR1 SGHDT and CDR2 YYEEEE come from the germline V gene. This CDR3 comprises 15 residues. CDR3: CASSLTGPITFEAFF. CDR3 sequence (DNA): TGTGCCAGCAGCTTGACAGGGCCCATAACCTTTGAAGCTTTCTTT. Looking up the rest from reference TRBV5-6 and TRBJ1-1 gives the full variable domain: DAGVTQSPTHLIKTRGQQVTLRCSPKSGHDTVSWYQQALGQGPQFIFQYYEEEERQRGNFPDRFSGHQFPNYSSELNVNALLLGDSALYLCASSLTGPITFEAFFGQGTRLTVV.

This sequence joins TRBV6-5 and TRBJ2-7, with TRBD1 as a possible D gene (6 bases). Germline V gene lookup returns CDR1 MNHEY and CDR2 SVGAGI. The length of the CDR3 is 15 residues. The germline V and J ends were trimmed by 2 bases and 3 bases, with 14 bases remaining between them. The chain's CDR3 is CASSYAGTNDYEQYF. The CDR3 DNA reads TGTGCCAGCAGTTACGCCGGGACAAATGACTACGAGCAGTACTTC.

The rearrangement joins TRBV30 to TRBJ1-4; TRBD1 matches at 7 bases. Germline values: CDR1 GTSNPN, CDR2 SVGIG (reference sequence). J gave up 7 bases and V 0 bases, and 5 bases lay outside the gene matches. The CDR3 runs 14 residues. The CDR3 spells CAWSVQGGGEKLFF. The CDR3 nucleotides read TGTGCCTGGAGTGTGCAGGGGGGTGGTGAAAAACTGTTTTTT.

CDR3 in DNA: TGTGCCAGCAGCTTGCCTGGGGAAGCCAAAAACATTCAGTACTTC. This translates into CASSLPGEAKNIQYF. The gene calls are TRBV5-4 and TRBJ2-4; D is ambiguous. CDR3 length equals 15 residues. CDR1 and CDR2 from the germline V gene are SGHNT and YYREEE (reference sequence). V was shortened by 1 base and J by 0 bases, with 8 bases between the two germline ends.

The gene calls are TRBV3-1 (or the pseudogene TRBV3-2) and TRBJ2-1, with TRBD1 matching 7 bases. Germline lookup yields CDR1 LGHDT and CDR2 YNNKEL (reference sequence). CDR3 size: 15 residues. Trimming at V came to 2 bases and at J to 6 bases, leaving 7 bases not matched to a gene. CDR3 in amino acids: CASSQLPGGFNEQFF. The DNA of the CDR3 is TGTGCCAGCAGCCAATTACCAGGGGGTTTCAATGAGCAGTTCTTC.

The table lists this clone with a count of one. CDR3 residues: CATKRDRGLGYTF. The CDR3 DNA is TGTGCCACCAAGAGGGACAGGGGGCTTGGCTACACCTTC. The V call is TRBV2, the J call TRBJ1-2, with 12 positions matching TRBD1. This CDR3 spans 13 amino acids. CDR1 is SNHLY and CDR2 is FYNNEI in the germline V gene. V lost 10 bases and J lost 7; bases outside the gene matches: 7.

The CDR3 sequence is CASSSYYTGELFF. The CDR3 DNA sequence: TGTGCCAGCAGTTCTTACTACACCGGGGAGCTGTTTTTT. The chain is built from TRBV12-3 or TRBV12-4 and TRBJ2-2; no definite D call. Trimming pared 4 bases from V and 3 bases from J, leaving 6 bases between. CDR3 length: 13 amino acids.

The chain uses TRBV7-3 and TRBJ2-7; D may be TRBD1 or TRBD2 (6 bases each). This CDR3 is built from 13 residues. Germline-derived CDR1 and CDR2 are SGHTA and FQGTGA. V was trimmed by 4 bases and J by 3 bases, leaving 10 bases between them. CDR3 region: CASSSGGFYEQYF. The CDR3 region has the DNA TGTGCCAGCAGCTCCGGGGGCTTCTACGAGCAGTACTTC.

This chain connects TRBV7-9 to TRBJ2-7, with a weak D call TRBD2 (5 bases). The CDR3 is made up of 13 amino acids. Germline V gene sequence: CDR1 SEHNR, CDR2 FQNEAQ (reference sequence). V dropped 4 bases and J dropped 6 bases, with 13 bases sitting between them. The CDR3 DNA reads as TGTGCCAGCAGCTCTTCGGTCGAGGGCGAGCAGTACTTC. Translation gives CASSSSVEGEQYF.

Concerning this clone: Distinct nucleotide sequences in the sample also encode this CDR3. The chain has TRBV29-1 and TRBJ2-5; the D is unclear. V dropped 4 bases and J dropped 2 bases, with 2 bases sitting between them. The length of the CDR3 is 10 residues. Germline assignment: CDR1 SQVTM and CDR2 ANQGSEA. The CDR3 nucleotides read TGCAGCGTTGGTCAAGAGACCCAGTACTTC. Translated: CSVGQETQYF.

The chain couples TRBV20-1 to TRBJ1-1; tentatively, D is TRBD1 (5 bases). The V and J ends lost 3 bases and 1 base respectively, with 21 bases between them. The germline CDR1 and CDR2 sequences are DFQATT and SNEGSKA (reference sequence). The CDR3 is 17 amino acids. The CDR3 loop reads CSASLGPPGVANTEAFF. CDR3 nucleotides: TGCAGTGCTAGTCTAGGGCCCCCGGGGGTAGCGAACACTGAAGCTTTCTTT.

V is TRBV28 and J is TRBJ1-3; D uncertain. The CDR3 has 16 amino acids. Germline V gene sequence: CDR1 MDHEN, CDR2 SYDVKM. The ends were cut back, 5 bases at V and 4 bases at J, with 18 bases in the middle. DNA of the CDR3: TGTGCCAGCAGTCCCCGAGGTGGGCAGCAAGGAAACACCATATATTTT. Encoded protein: CASSPRGGQQGNTIYF.

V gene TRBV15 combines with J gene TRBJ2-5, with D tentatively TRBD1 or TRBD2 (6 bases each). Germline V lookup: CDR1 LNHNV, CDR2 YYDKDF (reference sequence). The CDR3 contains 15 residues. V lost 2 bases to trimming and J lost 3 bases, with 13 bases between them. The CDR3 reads CATSRSKRGEETQYF. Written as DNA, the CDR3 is TGTGCCACCAGCAGAAGCAAAAGGGGGGAAGAGACCCAGTACTTC.

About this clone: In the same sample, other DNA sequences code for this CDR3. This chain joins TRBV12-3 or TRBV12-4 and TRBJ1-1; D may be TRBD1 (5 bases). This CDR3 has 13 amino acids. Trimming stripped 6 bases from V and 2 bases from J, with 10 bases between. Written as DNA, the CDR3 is TGTGCCAGCAGACTTACAGGTAACACTGAAGCTTTCTTT. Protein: CASRLTGNTEAFF.

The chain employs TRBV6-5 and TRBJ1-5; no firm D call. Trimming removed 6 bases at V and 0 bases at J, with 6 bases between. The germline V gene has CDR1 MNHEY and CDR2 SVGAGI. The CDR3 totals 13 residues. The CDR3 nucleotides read TGTGCCAGCAGCCCGAATAGCAATCAGCCCCAGCATTTT. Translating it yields CASSPNSNQPQHF.

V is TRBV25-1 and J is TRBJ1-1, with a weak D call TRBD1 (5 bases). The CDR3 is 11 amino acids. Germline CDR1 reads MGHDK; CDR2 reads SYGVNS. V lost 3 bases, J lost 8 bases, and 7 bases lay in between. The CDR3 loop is CASSDGGEAFF. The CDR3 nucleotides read TGTGCCAGCAGTGATGGGGGGGAAGCTTTCTTT.

CDR3 sequence reads: CASKWGRSLSGYTF. The CDR3 nucleotides read TGTGCCAGCAAGTGGGGTCGCAGCCTTTCAGGCTACACCTTC. The chain joins TRBV28 to TRBJ1-2; D remains unclear. The CDR3 sequence is 14 residues long. Trimming removed 7 bases at V and 8 bases at J, with 20 bases between. Germline values: CDR1 MDHEN, CDR2 SYDVKM.